This T cell receptor beta chain was sequenced during a study of blood T cells in healthy people across ages. Using a J-beta primer mix together with a sample-barcoded 5' primer, a second PCR was run for about 7 to 12 cycles. TCRdb itself ran the 5' RACE reads through MiXCR, one entry per CDR3 protein. The data show 540,000 or so distinct CDR3 sequences, with approximately 30% seen just once and around 20% held by the top ten. This CDR3 is built from 13 residues. V shed 3 bases and J shed 8 bases, with 11 bases lying between them. From germline, CDR1 is DFQATT and CDR2 SNEGSKA (reference sequence). The sample comprised blood. The chain carries TRBV20-1 and TRBJ1-6; possible D gene TRBD1, 5 bases. This clonotype was sampled from a woman aged 70-85 years in good health. The CDR3 region has the DNA TGCAGTGCTAGTGAGGACAAATATTCACCCCTCCACTTT. Protein product: CSASEDKYSPLHF.